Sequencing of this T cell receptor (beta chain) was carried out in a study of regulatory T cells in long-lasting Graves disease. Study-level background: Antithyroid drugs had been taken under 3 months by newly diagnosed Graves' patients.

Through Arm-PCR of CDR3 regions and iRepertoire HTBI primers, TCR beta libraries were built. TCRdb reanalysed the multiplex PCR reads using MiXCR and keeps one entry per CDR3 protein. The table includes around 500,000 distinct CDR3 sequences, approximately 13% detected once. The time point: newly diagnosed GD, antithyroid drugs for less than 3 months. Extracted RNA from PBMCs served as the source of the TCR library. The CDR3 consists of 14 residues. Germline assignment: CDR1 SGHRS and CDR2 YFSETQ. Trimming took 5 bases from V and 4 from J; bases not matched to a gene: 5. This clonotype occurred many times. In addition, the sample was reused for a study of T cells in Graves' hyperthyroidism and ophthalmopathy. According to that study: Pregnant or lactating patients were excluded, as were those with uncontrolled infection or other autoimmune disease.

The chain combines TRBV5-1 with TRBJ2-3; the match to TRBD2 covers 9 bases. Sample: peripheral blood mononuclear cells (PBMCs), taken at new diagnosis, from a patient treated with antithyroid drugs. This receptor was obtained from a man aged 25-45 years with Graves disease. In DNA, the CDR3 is TGCGCCAGCAGGTTTGGACTAGCGCCAGATACGCAGTATTTT. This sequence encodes CASRFGLAPDTQYF.